This T cell receptor (beta chain) originates from a study of T cells in Graves' hyperthyroidism and ophthalmopathy (dated by TCRdb to between 2018 and 2020). Regarding the study in general: Peripheral blood samples were taken at initial diagnosis, before any treatment was given. To identify TCR V-J signatures that set the groups apart, the researchers used a discovery cohort of 95 to 100 patients, made up of fewer than 50 with Graves' ophthalmopathy and about 55 with stable Graves' hyperthyroidism. Prospective prediction of ophthalmopathy was tested in an independent validation cohort consisting of 18 hyperthyroidism patients and around 16 patients who later progressed to ophthalmopathy. The 75 to 100 discovery patients were randomly divided into training and test sets at a 7:3 ratio. Thyroid tissue and blood T-cell repertoires from about six Graves' hyperthyroidism patients were also compared in the study. After blood sampling, hyperthyroidism patients were treated with methimazole at a starting dose of 30 mg daily, and ophthalmopathy patients were treated with high-dose intravenous methylprednisolone. The paper describes TCR Vbeta CDR3 sequencing of about 140 peripheral blood samples, made up of about 40 ophthalmopathy patients, around 73 hyperthyroidism patients and around 17 progressor patients. Summary of the overall study and its limitations: Most expanded thyroid clonotypes (frequency above 0.001) were also found in blood, which suggests that blood repertoires may mirror thyroid immune responses. In validation, progression to ophthalmopathy was predicted by the model with roughly 71% sensitivity and 72% to 85% specificity, a median of approximately 6.5 months before onset. Sample size was not statistically predetermined, and investigators were not blinded to group allocation. In cross-validation, a model built on a 13 V-J signature told ophthalmopathy apart from stable hyperthyroidism with approximately 90% sensitivity and roughly 83% specificity, and in testing the same model reached 80%/75%.

TCR beta CDR3 regions were amplified from RNA transcripts. For the first round of RT-PCR on the TCR CDR3, the HTBI primer set was used together with the Qiagen OneStep RT-PCR kit. Libraries were constructed in a second round of multiplex PCR, after which size selection and purification were performed. Paired-end sequencing of the libraries was performed with 100 bp reads on an Illumina HiSeq2000. The paper's data handling went like this. SOAPnuke was used to process the raw data, throwing out any read that contained adapters or uncalled bases, had a mean Phred below 15, or lacked an exact constant-primer or identifier match. High-quality paired reads were merged with COPE v1.2.5, and unique nucleotide sequences were defined as clonotypes. Clonotypes were aligned to IMGT TRBV, TRBD and TRBJ reference segments using MiTCR v1.1. The analysis included only V-J combinations with a frequency above 0.0001, which together covered 99% to 99.2% of the repertoires. The TCS score was defined as the ratio of F50 (clonal expansion) to E x V (chaos), calculated using BLOSUM62-based TCRdist between CDR3 peptides within each V-J. Welch's t-statistics and random forest reduced around 520 V-J features to about 12, which were used in a naive Bayes classifier (R e1071). In TCRdb, the public reads were trimmed at Q25 with fastp and aligned with MiXCR, with productive beta chains retained. Duplicate CDR3 protein sequences are folded into a single record with the most common DNA and genes. TCRdb's processing, not the authors', yielded these V and J calls. The sample has 300,000 to 450,000 distinct CDR3 sequences on record, roughly 14% of them singletons. The leading ten clones occupy roughly 9.6% of the sample.

Stable Graves' hyperthyroidism was defined as no progression to ophthalmopathy during 18 months of follow-up. Hyperthyroidism patients were newly diagnosed, with disease duration under 2 months, and aged 18 to 65 years. Any patient with an uncontrolled infection, another autoimmune disease, pregnancy or lactation was excluded. Clinical symptoms, serum thyroxine and TRAb, thyroid ultrasound, and orbital computed tomography formed the basis for the diagnoses. Ficoll-Paque density gradient centrifugation was used to isolate PBMCs from approximately 11 ml of fresh peripheral blood. Total RNA was extracted using Trizol reagent, and RNA quality was assessed on an Agilent 2100 Bioanalyzer. This clonotype showed up many times. There is no known antigen for this receptor. No clone much larger than this one lies a single base away; base qualities are absent. This TCR derives from a woman aged 60-70 years with Graves' hyperthyroidism. Source material: blood.

The nucleotides read TGTGCCATCAGTGAGCAACAGGGATTCGGGGGCTACACCTTC. It codes for CAISEQQGFGGYTF. The chain was built from TRBV10-3 and TRBJ1-2; perhaps TRBD1 is the D gene, with 6 bases matching. CDR1 and CDR2 (ENHRY, SYGVKD) derive from the germline V gene. The CDR3, from cysteine to phenylalanine, totals 14 residues. Only CDR3 DNA is held: 42 bases, read in frame from base 1. Trimming removed 2 bases from V and 8 bases from J, leaving 15 bases between the germline ends.